This is a list of T cell receptor beta chains from one sample in a study of cytomegalovirus exposure and HLA in healthy donors. TCRdb's table, derived via immunoSEQ multiplex PCR, lists solely in-frame clones and lacks some. Among about 74,000 clones listed, about 95% were seen once. Sequencing was performed on PBMCs. The receptor source for this set is a woman under 30 in good health and CMV-seropositive. Both conserved end residues are trimmed from each CDR3. Fields, in order: J gene, V gene, CDR3 protein.

>TRBJ2-6|TRBV5-5
ASSLGQGGANVLT
>TRBJ1-2|TRBV7-9
ASSLGVGGGYT
>TRBJ2-1|TRBV6-5
ASSYPLLSSYNEQF
>TRBJ2-7|TRBV18
ASSQTRQGASEQY
>TRBJ2-7|TRBV11-3
ASSPRTGGTYEQY
>TRBJ2-3|TRBV14
ASSQGLRDTQY
>TRBJ1-1|TRBV2
ASSAFVTGGGTEAF
>TRBJ2-5|TRBV7-7
ASSLGRTVRGETQY
>TRBJ2-1|TRBV19
ASSMSASGGYNEQF
>TRBJ1-4|TRBV29-1
SVAGFPNEKLF
>TRBJ2-1|TRBV7-9
ASSLAEGAGEQF
>TRBJ1-3|TRBV30
AWSVRRGSGNTIY
>TRBJ2-6|TRBV6-1
ASIGGSGANVLT
>TRBJ1-1|TRBV4-1
ASSQGDRYTEAF
>TRBJ2-1|TRBV2
ASSERQVGEQF
>TRBJ2-4|TRBV2
ASSENSPGLLQY
>TRBJ1-2|TRBV29-1
SAPGGDGYT
>TRBJ1-3|TRBV7-9
ASSLAQGKINTIY
>TRBJ1-5|TRBV7-2
ASSLVTGGQPQH
>TRBJ2-2|TRBV2
ASSPPGELF
>TRBJ2-1|TRBV6-1
ASSSAGPYNEQF